This is a list of T cell receptor beta chains from one sample in a study of shared clonotypes between healthy human individuals. Method: immunoSEQ multiplex PCR; TCRdb's copy keeps in-frame clones and lacks some. The data show about 2,500,000 clones, with just over 90% seen just once and over 0.12% held by the top ten. The source material was naive CD4+ T cells sorted from blood. The receptors come from a man younger than 35 in good health. Both conserved end residues are part of each CDR3. D genes are given only for firm matches. Clone size is given for some rows only: seen once, a few or many times, or a class if the clone is expanded.

cdr3_aa: CASRPTKYNEQFF
cdr3_nt: TGTGCCAGCAGGCCGACAAAATACAATGAGCAGTTCTTC
v_call: TRBV6-1
j_call: TRBJ2-1
clone_size: NA
d_call: NA

cdr3_aa: CASSPTGTGNTGELFF
cdr3_nt: TGTGCCAGCTCACCCACTGGGACAGGGAACACCGGGGAGCTGTTTTTT
v_call: TRBV18
j_call: TRBJ2-2
clone_size: NA
d_call: TRBD1

cdr3_aa: CASSFLGKGEGYTF
cdr3_nt: TGTGCCAGCAGTTTTTTGGGCAAGGGGGAGGGCTACACCTTC
v_call: TRBV28
j_call: TRBJ1-2
clone_size: once
d_call: NA

cdr3_aa: CASSLETSGGAGRLDIQYF
cdr3_nt: TGTGCCAGCAGCTTAGAAACTAGCGGGGGGGCCGGACGGTTAGACATTCAGTACTTC
v_call: TRBV11-2
j_call: TRBJ2-4
clone_size: NA
d_call: TRBD2

cdr3_aa: CASSLRPDTEAFF
cdr3_nt: TGTGCCAGCAGCTTGCGGCCGGACACTGAAGCTTTCTTT
v_call: TRBV7-3
j_call: TRBJ1-1
clone_size: few
d_call: NA

cdr3_aa: CASLANGASYEQYF
cdr3_nt: TGTGCCAGCCTTGCTAATGGAGCCTCCTACGAGCAGTACTTC
v_call: TRBV28
j_call: TRBJ2-7
clone_size: NA
d_call: NA

cdr3_aa: CALTRVPGANVLTF
cdr3_nt: TGTGCCTTGACCAGGGTCCCCGGGGCCAACGTCCTGACTTTC
v_call: TRBV30
j_call: TRBJ2-6
clone_size: NA
d_call: NA

cdr3_aa: CASSQDPGLAYNEQFF
cdr3_nt: TGCGCCAGCAGCCAAGATCCGGGACTAGCCTACAATGAGCAGTTCTTC
v_call: TRBV4-1
j_call: TRBJ2-1
clone_size: NA
d_call: TRBD2

cdr3_aa: CASSSQGITEAFF
cdr3_nt: TGCGCCAGCAGTTCACAGGGCATCACTGAAGCTTTCTTT
v_call: TRBV10-2
j_call: TRBJ1-1
clone_size: NA
d_call: NA

cdr3_aa: CASRVDRLNTEAFF
cdr3_nt: TGCGCCAGCAGGGTCGACAGACTTAACACTGAAGCTTTCTTT
v_call: TRBV5-1
j_call: TRBJ1-1
clone_size: NA
d_call: NA

cdr3_aa: CASSSPPLYGELFF
cdr3_nt: TGTGCCAGCAGCTCACCCCCTCTTTACGGGGAGCTGTTTTTT
v_call: TRBV7-9
j_call: TRBJ2-2
clone_size: NA
d_call: NA

cdr3_aa: CASSMEGWILGTF
cdr3_nt: TGTGCCAGTAGTATGGAGGGGTGGATCCTGGGGACCTTC
v_call: TRBV19
j_call: TRBJ1-2
clone_size: NA
d_call: NA

cdr3_aa: CASRRGSLSYEQYF
cdr3_nt: TGCGCCAGCAGACGCGGGTCCCTCTCCTACGAGCAGTACTTC
v_call: TRBV5-1
j_call: TRBJ2-7
clone_size: NA
d_call: NA

cdr3_aa: CASVAGTYEQYF
cdr3_nt: TGTGCCAGTGTAGCGGGAACCTACGAGCAGTACTTC
v_call: TRBV7-8
j_call: TRBJ2-7
clone_size: NA
d_call: TRBD2

cdr3_aa: CAGGKSNQPQHF
cdr3_nt: TGTGCTGGGGGGAAGAGCAATCAGCCCCAGCATTTT
v_call: TRBV30
j_call: TRBJ1-5
clone_size: few
d_call: NA

cdr3_aa: CAIRDSGEETQYF
cdr3_nt: TGTGCCATCAGGGACAGCGGCGAAGAGACCCAGTACTTC
v_call: TRBV10-3
j_call: TRBJ2-5
clone_size: NA
d_call: NA

cdr3_aa: CASSRLRNPNTEAFF
cdr3_nt: TGTGCCAGCAGTCGACTACGTAATCCGAACACTGAAGCTTTCTTT
v_call: TRBV6-5
j_call: TRBJ1-1
clone_size: NA
d_call: NA

cdr3_aa: CASSYSQVPNYGYTF
cdr3_nt: TGTGCCAGCAGTTACTCCCAAGTCCCCAACTATGGCTACACCTTC
v_call: TRBV6-5
j_call: TRBJ1-2
clone_size: NA
d_call: NA

cdr3_aa: CAISESDSGAYSPLHF
cdr3_nt: TGTGCCATCAGTGAGTCGGACTCAGGGGCCTATTCACCCCTCCACTTT
v_call: TRBV10-3
j_call: TRBJ1-6
clone_size: NA
d_call: NA

cdr3_aa: CAWKQGPTNSPLHF
cdr3_nt: TGTGCCTGGAAGCAGGGACCCACGAATTCACCCCTCCACTTT
v_call: TRBV30
j_call: TRBJ1-6
clone_size: few
d_call: NA

cdr3_aa: CASRGDSTYEQYF
cdr3_nt: TGTGCCAGCAGAGGGGACAGCACCTACGAGCAGTACTTC
v_call: TRBV28
j_call: TRBJ2-7
clone_size: NA
d_call: TRBD1

cdr3_aa: CASSHESGGGNTIYF
cdr3_nt: TGTGCCAGCAGCCATGAATCAGGGGGTGGAAACACCATATATTTT
v_call: TRBV7-2
j_call: TRBJ1-3
clone_size: once
d_call: TRBD1

cdr3_aa: CASGTSGTQSSYEQYF
cdr3_nt: TGCGCCAGTGGGACTAGCGGGACCCAGAGCTCCTACGAGCAGTACTTC
v_call: TRBV5-1
j_call: TRBJ2-7
clone_size: NA
d_call: TRBD2

cdr3_aa: CASSARTSGSFGSYNEQFF
cdr3_nt: TGTGCCAGCAGTGCACGGACTAGCGGGAGTTTCGGCTCCTACAATGAGCAGTTCTTC
v_call: TRBV6-1
j_call: TRBJ2-1
clone_size: NA
d_call: TRBD2

cdr3_aa: CASSWRELYEQYF
cdr3_nt: TGTGCCAGCAGCTGGAGGGAATTATACGAGCAGTACTTC
v_call: TRBV5-5
j_call: TRBJ2-7
clone_size: few
d_call: NA

cdr3_aa: CASMGSGKGTGELFF
cdr3_nt: TGTGCCAGCATGGGCTCGGGGAAAGGAACCGGGGAGCTGTTTTTT
v_call: TRBV2
j_call: TRBJ2-2
clone_size: NA
d_call: NA

cdr3_aa: CASSSGQIEAFF
cdr3_nt: TGTGCCAGCTCATCTGGACAGATTGAAGCTTTCTTT
v_call: TRBV18
j_call: TRBJ1-1
clone_size: few
d_call: NA

cdr3_aa: CATSQGANSPLHF
cdr3_nt: TGTGCCACCAGCCAGGGGGCTAATTCACCCCTCCACTTT
v_call: TRBV15
j_call: TRBJ1-6
clone_size: NA
d_call: TRBD1

cdr3_aa: CASSSYTTGELFF
cdr3_nt: TGTGCCAGCAGCTCCTATACGACCGGGGAGCTGTTTTTT
v_call: TRBV11-2
j_call: TRBJ2-2
clone_size: NA
d_call: NA

cdr3_aa: CASMRQGGEQYF
cdr3_nt: TGTGCCAGCATGAGACAGGGTGGCGAGCAGTACTTC
v_call: TRBV6-1
j_call: TRBJ2-7
clone_size: NA
d_call: TRBD1

cdr3_aa: CASGRDPGTGNTIYF
cdr3_nt: TGTGCCAGCGGCCGGGATCCTGGAACGGGAAACACCATATATTTT
v_call: TRBV6-1
j_call: TRBJ1-3
clone_size: NA
d_call: NA

cdr3_aa: CASSLRLAEETQYF
cdr3_nt: TGCGCCAGCAGCTTGAGACTAGCGGAAGAGACCCAGTACTTC
v_call: TRBV5-1
j_call: TRBJ2-5
clone_size: once
d_call: TRBD2

cdr3_aa: CASRAPGNYGYTF
cdr3_nt: TGTGCCAGCAGGGCCCCAGGGAACTATGGCTACACCTTC
v_call: TRBV25-1
j_call: TRBJ1-2
clone_size: NA
d_call: NA

cdr3_aa: CAWSATGNTEAFF
cdr3_nt: TGTGCCTGGAGTGCGACAGGGAACACTGAAGCTTTCTTT
v_call: TRBV30
j_call: TRBJ1-1
clone_size: NA
d_call: NA

cdr3_aa: CASSLRAATTLKTDYEQYF
cdr3_nt: TGCGCCAGCAGCTTGAGGGCAGCTACTACCCTCAAGACCGACTACGAGCAGTACTTC
v_call: TRBV5-1
j_call: TRBJ2-7
clone_size: NA
d_call: NA

cdr3_aa: CASSSQGAWETQYF
cdr3_nt: TGTGCTAGCAGCTCACAGGGGGCTTGGGAGACCCAGTACTTC
v_call: TRBV7-7
j_call: TRBJ2-5
clone_size: few
d_call: TRBD1

cdr3_aa: CAISDSLFQETQYF
cdr3_nt: TGTGCCATCAGTGATTCACTCTTCCAAGAGACCCAGTACTTC
v_call: TRBV10-3
j_call: TRBJ2-5
clone_size: NA
d_call: NA

cdr3_aa: CASSPKRQGSNEQFF
cdr3_nt: TGTGCCAGCTCACCGAAACGACAGGGGTCCAATGAGCAGTTCTTC
v_call: TRBV18
j_call: TRBJ2-1
clone_size: NA
d_call: TRBD1

cdr3_aa: CASSELAGNQETQYF
cdr3_nt: TGCGCCAGCAGTGAACTAGCGGGGAACCAAGAGACCCAGTACTTC
v_call: TRBV10-1
j_call: TRBJ2-5
clone_size: NA
d_call: TRBD2

cdr3_aa: CASSEGEGSTYGYTF
cdr3_nt: TGTGCCAGCAGTGAAGGGGAGGGGTCGACCTATGGCTACACCTTC
v_call: TRBV2
j_call: TRBJ1-2
clone_size: few
d_call: NA

cdr3_aa: CASSLKDRSGGYTF
cdr3_nt: TGTGCCAGCAGTTTAAAGGACAGGTCAGGTGGCTACACCTTC
v_call: TRBV28
j_call: TRBJ1-2
clone_size: NA
d_call: TRBD1

cdr3_aa: CSVEGPRGAGGYTF
cdr3_nt: TGCAGCGTTGAAGGCCCCAGGGGGGCGGGAGGCTACACCTTC
v_call: TRBV29-1
j_call: TRBJ1-2
clone_size: NA
d_call: TRBD1

cdr3_aa: CATSREEAQETQYF
cdr3_nt: TGTGCCACCAGCAGAGAGGAAGCGCAAGAGACCCAGTACTTC
v_call: TRBV15
j_call: TRBJ2-5
clone_size: NA
d_call: NA

cdr3_aa: CASSLGGGRNYGYTF
cdr3_nt: TGTGCCAGCAGCTTAGGCGGGGGGCGAAACTATGGCTACACCTTC
v_call: TRBV7-8
j_call: TRBJ1-2
clone_size: NA
d_call: NA

cdr3_aa: CAISKTSGLIADFF
cdr3_nt: TGTGCCATCAGCAAAACCTCGGGACTTATTGCAGATTTCTTT
v_call: TRBV10-3
j_call: TRBJ1-1
clone_size: NA
d_call: NA

cdr3_aa: CASSPRLSNEQFF
cdr3_nt: TGCGCCAGCAGCCCGAGACTCAGCAATGAGCAGTTCTTC
v_call: TRBV5-1
j_call: TRBJ2-1
clone_size: NA
d_call: NA

cdr3_aa: CASSFGPGISEQYF
cdr3_nt: TGCGCCAGCAGCTTTGGCCCAGGGATTAGTGAGCAGTACTTC
v_call: TRBV5-1
j_call: TRBJ2-7
clone_size: NA
d_call: NA

cdr3_aa: CASTTQIRLSYTF
cdr3_nt: TGTGCCAGCACCACACAGATTCGGCTAAGCTACACCTTC
v_call: TRBV2
j_call: TRBJ1-2
clone_size: NA
d_call: NA

cdr3_aa: CASSGIRDWDYEQYF
cdr3_nt: TGTGCCAGCAGTGGAATCCGGGACTGGGACTACGAGCAGTACTTC
v_call: TRBV25-1
j_call: TRBJ2-7
clone_size: NA
d_call: NA

cdr3_aa: CATRTSGSGGELFF
cdr3_nt: TGTGCCACCCGGACTAGCGGGAGCGGCGGGGAGCTGTTTTTT
v_call: TRBV6-5
j_call: TRBJ2-2
clone_size: NA
d_call: TRBD2

cdr3_aa: CASSPDPGGEYYGYTF
cdr3_nt: TGCGCCAGCAGCCCCGATCCGGGGGGGGAGTACTATGGCTACACCTTC
v_call: TRBV5-1
j_call: TRBJ1-2
clone_size: NA
d_call: NA